The TCR beta chain under discussion was sequenced for a study of Ad26.COV2.S vaccination and SARS-CoV-2 variants. Points from the study as a whole: Similar non-spike TCR breadth was observed in recipients of vaccine and of placebo.

Treatment defined: roughly 19 received Ad26.COV2.S at low or high dose, single or two shots; about 5 received placebo; per-sample allocation not given. Material that was analyzed had been drawn on day 63 after the first vaccine or placebo injection. An Ad26 vector was used to express Wuhan-strain SARS-CoV-2 spike as the vaccine. Sequenced by immunoSEQ multiplex PCR; TCRdb stores in-frame clones only, minus some. The sample contains approximately 450,000 clones, 75% to 95% of which appear only once. Comments on this clone: Its specificity is unknown.

CDR3 size: 13 residues. V shed 5 bases, J shed 6 bases, and the junction held 5 bases outside the gene matches. CDR1 is SGHAT, CDR2 FQNNGV, per germline. V and J are TRBV11-2 and TRBJ2-7; 9 bases agree with TRBD1. Material: peripheral blood, obtained in a trial of Ad26.COV2.S vaccine versus placebo. This clonotype was sampled from a person between 18 and 60 years old who received the Ad26.COV2.S COVID-19 vaccine or a placebo. CDR3 sequence reads: CASSRSTGGEQYF. In DNA, the CDR3 is TGTGCCAGCAGCCGTTCGACAGGGGGCGAGCAGTACTTC.